This T cell receptor beta chain emerged from a study of cytomegalovirus exposure and HLA in healthy donors. PCR was performed using 60 Vbeta and 13 Jbeta primers. TCRdb's table, derived via immunoSEQ multiplex PCR, lists solely in-frame clones and lacks some. This sample yields approximately 150,000 clones, of which more than 60% are seen a single time; 1.4% to 1.5% belongs to the top ten. Study-wide results and limits: An analysis that was carried out later associated 15,000 to 20,000 TCR beta sequences with HLA alleles at 0.05 false discovery rate.

This CDR3 region has 11 residues. From germline, CDR1 is LGHNT and CDR2 FRNRAP. The V end was cut by 10 bases, the J end by 3 bases, with 7 bases between. Remarks on this clone: As yet, its antigen is unknown.

Although they were nominally healthy when sampled, donors likely had unrecorded immune exposures. The V call is TRBV12-5, the J call TRBJ2-1; D not certain. The TCR comes from a woman aged 25 to 39 in good health and CMV-seropositive. Material: PBMCs. CDR3 in amino acids: CATTNYNEQFF. The CDR3 nucleotides are TGTGCTACTACCAACTACAATGAGCAGTTCTTC.